This T cell receptor beta chain was sequenced for a study of neurological immune-mediated disorders. The sample holds many counts of this clonotype. MiXCR was run by TCRdb on the 5' RACE reads, yielding one entry per CDR3 protein. In the table there are about 59,000 distinct CDR3 sequences, 12% of which are singletons. The sequence derives from an older woman with HTLV-1-associated myelopathy (HAM/TSP). Sequencing was carried out using PBMCs.

CDR3 nucleotides: TGTGCCAGCAGGCGAACCGGGGTTTCGAACACCGGGGAGCTGTTTTTT. Translated, it gives CASRRTGVSNTGELFF. V usage is TRBV5-5 and J usage is TRBJ2-2; a weak D match, TRBD2 (5 bases). The CDR3 is made up of 16 amino acids. Trimming shortened V by 5 bases and J by 0 bases, and 14 bases separated the two germline ends. CDR1 SGHKS and CDR2 YYEKEE come from the germline V gene (reference sequence).